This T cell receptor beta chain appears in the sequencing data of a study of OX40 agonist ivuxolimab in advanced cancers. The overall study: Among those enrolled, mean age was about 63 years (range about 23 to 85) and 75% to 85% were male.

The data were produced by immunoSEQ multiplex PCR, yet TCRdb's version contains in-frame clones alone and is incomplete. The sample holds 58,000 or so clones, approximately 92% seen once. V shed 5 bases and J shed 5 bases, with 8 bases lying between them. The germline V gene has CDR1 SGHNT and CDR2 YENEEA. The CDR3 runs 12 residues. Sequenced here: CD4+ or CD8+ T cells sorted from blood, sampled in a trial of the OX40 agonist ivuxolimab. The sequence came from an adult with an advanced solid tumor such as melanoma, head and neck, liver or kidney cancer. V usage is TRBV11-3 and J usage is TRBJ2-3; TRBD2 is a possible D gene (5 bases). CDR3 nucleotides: TGTGCCAGCAGCCCGGGGAGAGATACGCAGTATTTT. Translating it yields CASSPGRDTQYF. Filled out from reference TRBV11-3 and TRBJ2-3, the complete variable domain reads EAGVVQSPRYKIIEKKQPVAFWCNPISGHNTLYWYLQNLGQGPELLIRYENEEAVDDSQLPKDRFSAERLKGVDSTLKIQPAELGDSAVYLCASSPGRDTQYFGPGTRLTVL.